This TCR delta chain originates from a study of gamma-delta T cells after stem cell transplantation. TCRdb called clones anew from the RT-PCR reads with CATT. The sample lists 2,000 to 3,000 delta-chain clones, more than 20% occurring once. This clone rates as medium-sized. The V gene's germline CDR1 is GEAIGNYY and CDR2 EKD. CDR3 length equals 20 residues. Trimming took 0 bases from V and 2 from J; bases not matched to a gene: 14. The clonotype was recovered from a human donor. It is not recorded whose cells these are; they may come from a transplant donor. The chain has TRDV2 and TRDJ1; 13 bases agree with TRDD3. Sequencing used gamma-delta T cells. The CDR3: CACDTLRTGGYAPLTDKLIF. The CDR3, as DNA: TGTGCCTGTGACACCCTGAGGACTGGGGGATACGCCCCTCTTACCGATAAACTCATCTTT.